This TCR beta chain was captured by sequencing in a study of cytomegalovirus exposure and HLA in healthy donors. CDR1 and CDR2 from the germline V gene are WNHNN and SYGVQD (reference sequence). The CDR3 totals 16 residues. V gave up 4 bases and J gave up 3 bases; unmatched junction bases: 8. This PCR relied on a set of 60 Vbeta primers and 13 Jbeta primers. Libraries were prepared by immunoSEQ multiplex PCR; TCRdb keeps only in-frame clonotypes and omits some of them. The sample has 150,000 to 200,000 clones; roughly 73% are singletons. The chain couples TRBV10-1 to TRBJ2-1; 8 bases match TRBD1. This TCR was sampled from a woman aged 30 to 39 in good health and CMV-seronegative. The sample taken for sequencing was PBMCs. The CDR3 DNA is TGCGCCAGCAGTGCACATTCAGGGGGCTACTACAATGAGCAGTTCTTC. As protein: CASSAHSGGYYNEQFF.